Below, 13 T cell receptor beta chains from the same sample are listed, as sequenced in a study of T cells in Graves' hyperthyroidism and ophthalmopathy. Amplification yielded TCR beta CDR3 regions, with RNA transcripts as the source. HTBI primers were the set used in a first-round RT-PCR of the TCR CDR3. One entry per CDR3 protein results from TCRdb running MiXCR on the multiplex PCR reads. Among approximately 400,000 distinct CDR3 sequences listed, about 15% were seen once. The sample comprised blood. These receptors all stem from a woman between 25 and 40 years old with Graves' hyperthyroidism.

This clonotype has at least ten counts. The chain uses TRBV30 and TRBJ2-5, with unresolved D. The V and J ends lost 3 bases and 11 bases respectively, with 13 bases between them. The CDR3 sequence is 11 residues long. CDR1 GTSNPN and CDR2 SVGIG come from the germline V gene (reference sequence). The CDR3 nucleotides read TGTGCCTGGAGAGAGACCGGGCCACAGTACTTC. Protein sequence: CAWRETGPQYF.

This clonotype is a singleton in its sample. This chain joins TRBV6-1 and TRBJ2-1, with D maybe TRBD1 (6 bases). The V end lost 0 bases, the J end lost 4 bases, and 13 bases lay between the germline ends. Germline V gene lookup returns CDR1 MNHNS and CDR2 SASEGT. The CDR3 runs to 16 residues. The CDR3 protein is CASSEAKGVGYNEQFF. The CDR3 region has the DNA TGTGCCAGCAGTGAAGCGAAGGGGGTAGGATACAATGAGCAGTTCTTC.

This clonotype has at least ten counts. The chain links TRBV7-2 to TRBJ1-1; 8 bases align to TRBD1. Germline assignment: CDR1 SGHTA and CDR2 FQGNSA. This CDR3 is 13 amino acids long. After removal of 5 bases from V and 7 bases from J, the junction contained 6 bases not matched to a gene. The CDR3 sequence: CASSPGGLGEAFF. The CDR3 DNA reads TGTGCCAGCAGCCCAGGGGGCCTGGGTGAAGCTTTCTTT.

This clonotype appeared many times. The chain recombines TRBV4-1 with TRBJ2-3, with D perhaps TRBD2 (6 bases). V was pared by 0 bases and J by 4 bases, with 8 bases between. The CDR3 contains 14 residues. CDR1 is MGHRA, CDR2 YSYEKL, per germline. The CDR3 region is CASSQDGGSDTQYF. CDR3 in DNA: TGCGCCAGCAGCCAAGATGGAGGGTCAGATACGCAGTATTTT.

This clonotype was observed at least ten times. The rearrangement joins TRBV15 to TRBJ1-2, with a possible D match to TRBD1 (6 bases). V was clipped by 0 bases and J by 4 bases, with 12 bases between them. The CDR3 spans 15 residues. Germline CDR1 and CDR2: LNHNV and YYDKDF (reference sequence). This CDR3 is CATSRDSQGSYGYTF. CDR3 nucleotide sequence: TGTGCCACCAGCAGAGATAGTCAGGGGTCCTATGGCTACACCTTC.

As regards this clonotype: With a much larger clone just one base away, this may be a read error. The gene calls are TRBV11-2 and TRBJ2-7; 11 bases are shared with TRBD1. CDR1 and CDR2 (germline): SGHAT, FQNNGV. Trimming at V came to 5 bases and at J to 4 bases, leaving 7 bases not matched to a gene. The CDR3 loop spans 15 amino acids. This chain's CDR3 is CASSGWDRGRYEQYF. CDR3 in DNA: TGTGCCAGCAGCGGCTGGGACAGGGGGAGGTACGAGCAGTACTTC.

This clonotype has only one observation. This could be a read error, since a much larger clone is one nucleotide away. The gene calls are TRBV10-2 and TRBJ2-1, with D perhaps matching TRBD1 (5 bases). Germline CDR1 WSHSY, CDR2 SAAADI. This CDR3 has 14 amino acids. CDR3: CASSVAGSYNGQFF. In DNA form, the CDR3 reads TGCGCCAGCAGTGTAGCAGGGTCCTACAATGGGCAGTTCTTC.

Many counts were recorded for this clonotype. The V call is TRBV6-4, the J call TRBJ2-7, with D possibly called TRBD1 or TRBD2 (5 bases each). Trimming cost V 4 bases and J 3 bases, with 19 bases left between them. The CDR3 loop spans 16 amino acids. From germline, CDR1 is MRHNA and CDR2 SNTAGT. Here the CDR3 reads CASSGRKGPTHYEQYF. The CDR3 DNA reads TGTGCCAGCAGTGGAAGGAAGGGACCCACGCACTACGAGCAGTACTTC.

This clonotype was recorded many times. V is TRBV5-1 and J is TRBJ1-1; TRBD1 matches at 8 bases. The CDR3 totals 14 residues. The V segment lost 2 bases and the J segment 4 bases; nucleotides outside the gene matches: 4. Germline assignment: CDR1 SGHRS and CDR2 YFSETQ. CDR3 sequence (DNA): TGCGCCAGCAGCTTCCAGACAGGGGCCACTGAAGCTTTCTTT. It yields the protein CASSFQTGATEAFF. Using reference TRBV5-1 and TRBJ1-1 for the parts outside the CDR3, the full variable domain is KAGVTQTPRYLIKTRGQQVTLSCSPISGHRSVSWYQQTPGQGLQFLFEYFSETQRNKGNFPGRFSGRQFSNSRSEMNVSTLELGDSALYLCASSFQTGATEAFFGQGTRLTVV.

The rearrangement joins TRBV6-2 or TRBV6-3 to TRBJ2-7; D remains ambiguous. V was cut by 5 bases and J by 1 base, with 9 bases left in between. The germline V gene has CDR1 MNHEY and CDR2 SVGEGT. CDR3 length equals 13 residues. Here the CDR3 reads CASSVVLSYEQYF. The DNA of the CDR3 is TGTGCCAGCAGTGTTGTTCTTTCCTACGAGCAGTACTTC.

The rearrangement uses TRBV15 and TRBJ2-7, with a weak D call TRBD2 (6 bases). This CDR3 spans 13 amino acids. Germline V gene lookup returns CDR1 LNHNV and CDR2 YYDKDF (reference sequence). V gave up 4 bases and J gave up 5 bases, with 12 bases separating them. This CDR3 is CATSNRLANEQYF. The CDR3 nucleotides read TGTGCCACCAGCAACCGGCTAGCGAACGAGCAGTACTTC.

In its sample, this clonotype was seen many times. The chain employs TRBV15 and TRBJ2-2, with 7 positions matching TRBD1. V dropped 3 bases and J dropped 5; count of bases not matched to a gene: 6. The CDR3 is made up of 15 amino acids. Germline V CDR1 and CDR2: LNHNV, YYDKDF (reference sequence). CDR3 sequence: CATSREDRDTGELFF. CDR3 coding DNA: TGTGCCACCAGCAGGGAAGACAGGGATACCGGGGAGCTGTTTTTT.

Comments on this clonotype: Mismatch with germline at one junction end may stem from a read error. This rearrangement joins TRBV6-5 to TRBJ2-1; 8 nucleotides align to TRBD2. The CDR3 is 16 amino acids. Germline V gene data show CDR1 as MNHEY and CDR2 as SVGAGI. In DNA, the CDR3 is TGTGCCAGCAGTGACTCGGAGATAGCGGGGTACAATGAGCAGTTCTTC. Translation gives CASSDSEIAGYNEQFF.